The rows below give T cell receptor beta chains drawn from one sample of a study of beta chain features in type 1 diabetes. Method: immunoSEQ multiplex PCR; TCRdb's copy keeps in-frame clones and lacks some. The sample has 350,000 or so clones; 15% to 20% are singletons. Specimen: naive CD4+ T cells from blood. All receptors derive from a woman between 18 and 29 years old in good health. Both conserved end residues are part of each CDR3. D genes are given only for firm matches. Not every row has a clone size; where given, it reads once, few, many or a size class.

CDR3nt: TGTGCCAGCAGTTTTCTGGACAGGAAAGAGACCCAGTACTTC
CDR3aa: CASSFLDRKETQYF
j_gene: TRBJ2-5
v_gene: TRBV28
abundance: .
d_gene: TRBD1

CDR3nt: TGTGCCAGCAGCTTAGGGGGACAGGTTGGCTACACCTTC
CDR3aa: CASSLGGQVGYTF
j_gene: TRBJ1-2
v_gene: TRBV7-6
abundance: .
d_gene: TRBD1

CDR3nt: TGTGCCAGCAGCTTGGGACAGGAAATATACGAGCAGTACTTC
CDR3aa: CASSLGQEIYEQYF
j_gene: TRBJ2-7
v_gene: TRBV5-6
abundance: few
d_gene: .

CDR3nt: TGTGCCAGCAGCCCTTGGTGGAGTTACTCCTACGAGCAGTACTTC
CDR3aa: CASSPWWSYSYEQYF
j_gene: TRBJ2-7
v_gene: TRBV9
abundance: .
d_gene: .

CDR3nt: TGTGCCAGCAGCGGAGAGGGTCGGGGTTGGGGCAATCAGCCCCAGCATTTT
CDR3aa: CASSGEGRGWGNQPQHF
j_gene: TRBJ1-5
v_gene: TRBV7-9
abundance: few
d_gene: .

CDR3nt: TGTGCCAGCAGCCAAGATTATAGCAATCAGCCCCAGCATTTT
CDR3aa: CASSQDYSNQPQHF
j_gene: TRBJ1-5
v_gene: TRBV4-2
abundance: few
d_gene: .

CDR3nt: TGCAGCGTTGAACGACGGGGTAACTATGGCTACACCTTC
CDR3aa: CSVERRGNYGYTF
j_gene: TRBJ1-2
v_gene: TRBV29-1
abundance: .
d_gene: .

CDR3nt: TGCGCCAGCAGCCAAGATTTGGCAGGGGGTATCCAGTACTTC
CDR3aa: CASSQDLAGGIQYF
j_gene: TRBJ2-5
v_gene: TRBV4-1
abundance: few
d_gene: TRBD1

CDR3nt: TGTGCCAGCTCACCAGGACTAGCGGGGTACGAGCAGTACTTC
CDR3aa: CASSPGLAGYEQYF
j_gene: TRBJ2-7
v_gene: TRBV18
abundance: few
d_gene: TRBD2

CDR3nt: TGTGCCAGCCGACAGGGAAACTATGGCTACACCTTC
CDR3aa: CASRQGNYGYTF
j_gene: TRBJ1-2
v_gene: TRBV7-2
abundance: .
d_gene: TRBD1

CDR3nt: TGTGCCAGCAGACTGGGGCTAGCGGTTAACAATGAGCAGTTCTTC
CDR3aa: CASRLGLAVNNEQFF
j_gene: TRBJ2-1
v_gene: TRBV7-9
abundance: few
d_gene: TRBD2

CDR3nt: TGTGCCAGCAGCCTAAGACTAGCGGATAACAATGAGCAGTTCTTC
CDR3aa: CASSLRLADNNEQFF
j_gene: TRBJ2-1
v_gene: TRBV5-4
abundance: .
d_gene: TRBD2

CDR3nt: TGTGCCATCAGCGGACAGGGAGGGGAGACCCAGTACTTC
CDR3aa: CAISGQGGETQYF
j_gene: TRBJ2-5
v_gene: TRBV10-3
abundance: .
d_gene: .

CDR3nt: TGCGCCAGCAGCCGGCCCGGGAGGAATAAATCCTACGAGCAGTACTTC
CDR3aa: CASSRPGRNKSYEQYF
j_gene: TRBJ2-7
v_gene: TRBV4-1
abundance: .
d_gene: TRBD2

CDR3nt: TGTGCCAGCAGTTTGGCAGGGTCGAACGGGGAGCTGTTTTTT
CDR3aa: CASSLAGSNGELFF
j_gene: TRBJ2-2
v_gene: TRBV28
abundance: few
d_gene: .

CDR3nt: TGTGCCAGCTCACCATCGTTTCGTACCGGGGAGCTGTTTTTT
CDR3aa: CASSPSFRTGELFF
j_gene: TRBJ2-2
v_gene: TRBV18
abundance: .
d_gene: .

CDR3nt: TGTGCCAGCAGCGATGCCTACTTCTCTGGGGCCAACGTCCTGACTTTC
CDR3aa: CASSDAYFSGANVLTF
j_gene: TRBJ2-6
v_gene: TRBV9
abundance: .
d_gene: .

CDR3nt: TGTGCCAGCACGCGGGGGGCCCAAGAGACCCAGTACTTC
CDR3aa: CASTRGAQETQYF
j_gene: TRBJ2-5
v_gene: TRBV11-2
abundance: few
d_gene: TRBD2

CDR3nt: TGTGCCAGCAGCCAAGGGGGACAGTTCAATCAGCCCCAGCATTTT
CDR3aa: CASSQGGQFNQPQHF
j_gene: TRBJ1-5
v_gene: TRBV4-2
abundance: few
d_gene: TRBD1

CDR3nt: TGCGCCAGCAGCTCGGGGGACATCGGGAGGGAAGCTTTCTTT
CDR3aa: CASSSGDIGREAFF
j_gene: TRBJ1-1
v_gene: TRBV5-1
abundance: .
d_gene: .

CDR3nt: TGTGCCAGCAGCTTACAGTCTCGAGAGACCCAGTACTTC
CDR3aa: CASSLQSRETQYF
j_gene: TRBJ2-5
v_gene: TRBV7-3
abundance: few
d_gene: .

CDR3nt: TGTGCCAGCAGCCAGATCCGCGGGTCTAGCACAGATACGCAGTATTTT
CDR3aa: CASSQIRGSSTDTQYF
j_gene: TRBJ2-3
v_gene: TRBV7-9
abundance: few
d_gene: .

CDR3nt: TGTGCCAGCAGTGTGGAGGTCGGAGAGACCCAGTACTTC
CDR3aa: CASSVEVGETQYF
j_gene: TRBJ2-5
v_gene: TRBV2
abundance: .
d_gene: .

CDR3nt: TGTGCCAGCAGCGTAGAGCCCCTCGGAGAAGGCTACACCTTC
CDR3aa: CASSVEPLGEGYTF
j_gene: TRBJ1-2
v_gene: TRBV9
abundance: few
d_gene: .

CDR3nt: TGTGCCAGCAGCCCCGTACCTGGGGCTGGCTATGGCTACACCTTC
CDR3aa: CASSPVPGAGYGYTF
j_gene: TRBJ1-2
v_gene: TRBV5-6
abundance: few
d_gene: .

CDR3nt: TGTGCCAGCAGTGTGAGCGGGGTCACAGATACGCAGTATTTT
CDR3aa: CASSVSGVTDTQYF
j_gene: TRBJ2-3
v_gene: TRBV2
abundance: .
d_gene: TRBD2

CDR3nt: TGCAGCGTAGAGGGGAGGACTGAAGCTTTCTTT
CDR3aa: CSVEGRTEAFF
j_gene: TRBJ1-1
v_gene: TRBV29-1
abundance: .
d_gene: .

CDR3nt: TGTGCCTGGCACAGGTTAAACACTGAAGCTTTCTTT
CDR3aa: CAWHRLNTEAFF
j_gene: TRBJ1-1
v_gene: TRBV30
abundance: .
d_gene: .

CDR3nt: TGCAGTGCTAGTAATGGAAACACCATATATTTT
CDR3aa: CSASNGNTIYF
j_gene: TRBJ1-3
v_gene: TRBV20-1
abundance: few
d_gene: .

CDR3nt: TGCAGCGTGACCGGGACTAGCGGGATCACAGATACGCAGTATTTT
CDR3aa: CSVTGTSGITDTQYF
j_gene: TRBJ2-3
v_gene: TRBV29-1
abundance: .
d_gene: TRBD2

CDR3nt: TGCGCCAGCAGCCAAGATCGGGGGAGGATCTTAGGAACAGATACGCAGTATTTT
CDR3aa: CASSQDRGRILGTDTQYF
j_gene: TRBJ2-3
v_gene: TRBV4-1
abundance: few
d_gene: .

CDR3nt: TGCAGCGTATGGGGGCCACCCAATAAAGAGACCCAGTACTTC
CDR3aa: CSVWGPPNKETQYF
j_gene: TRBJ2-5
v_gene: TRBV29-1
abundance: few
d_gene: .

CDR3nt: TGTGCCATCAGCAAACAGGGGGGAGAATACACTGAAGCTTTCTTT
CDR3aa: CAISKQGGEYTEAFF
j_gene: TRBJ1-1
v_gene: TRBV10-3
abundance: few
d_gene: TRBD1

CDR3nt: TGCGCCAGCAGACAGGAGCTAGGGGGCCAGCCCCAGCATTTT
CDR3aa: CASRQELGGQPQHF
j_gene: TRBJ1-5
v_gene: TRBV5-1
abundance: once
d_gene: TRBD1

CDR3nt: TGTGCCAGCAGCTTAGGGGGCCCAATGGGGACAGATACGCAGTATTTT
CDR3aa: CASSLGGPMGTDTQYF
j_gene: TRBJ2-3
v_gene: TRBV7-2
abundance: .
d_gene: .

CDR3nt: TGTGCCAGCAGCCAGGGGCCCCGCGGGGATACGCAGTATTTT
CDR3aa: CASSQGPRGDTQYF
j_gene: TRBJ2-3
v_gene: TRBV7-9
abundance: few
d_gene: .

CDR3nt: TGTGCCAGCAGTCTGGGCACTGCTAACTATGGCTACACCTTC
CDR3aa: CASSLGTANYGYTF
j_gene: TRBJ1-2
v_gene: TRBV28
abundance: .
d_gene: .

CDR3nt: TGTGCCTGGAGTTTTTGGGCCGCAGTAGGAGGAAAGAATTCACCCCTCCACTTT
CDR3aa: CAWSFWAAVGGKNSPLHF
j_gene: TRBJ1-6
v_gene: TRBV30
abundance: few
d_gene: .

CDR3nt: TGTGCCAGCAGCCTCTCTACCGGGGAGCTGTTTTTT
CDR3aa: CASSLSTGELFF
j_gene: TRBJ2-2
v_gene: TRBV2
abundance: few
d_gene: .

CDR3nt: TGTGCCAGTGCTGACAGGGTGAACACTGAAGCTTTCTTT
CDR3aa: CASADRVNTEAFF
j_gene: TRBJ1-1
v_gene: TRBV2
abundance: few
d_gene: TRBD1

CDR3nt: TGTGCCAGCAGTTACTCAGGGGCTCTCAATCAGCCCCAGCATTTT
CDR3aa: CASSYSGALNQPQHF
j_gene: TRBJ1-5
v_gene: TRBV6-5
abundance: few
d_gene: .

CDR3nt: TGTGCCAGCAGTCCCACAGGGGAAGGCTACACCTTC
CDR3aa: CASSPTGEGYTF
j_gene: TRBJ1-2
v_gene: TRBV2
abundance: few
d_gene: TRBD1

CDR3nt: TGTGCCTGGAGTTATCAGGGCGATCAGCCCCAGCATTTT
CDR3aa: CAWSYQGDQPQHF
j_gene: TRBJ1-5
v_gene: TRBV30
abundance: .
d_gene: .

CDR3nt: TGTGCTAGTGGTTTGAGCCCCCTGAATGAGCAGTTCTTC
CDR3aa: CASGLSPLNEQFF
j_gene: TRBJ2-1
v_gene: TRBV12-5
abundance: .
d_gene: .

CDR3nt: TGTGCCAGCAGCCACCCTAGGACCGGGGAGCTGTTTTTT
CDR3aa: CASSHPRTGELFF
j_gene: TRBJ2-2
v_gene: TRBV4-2
abundance: few
d_gene: .

CDR3nt: TGTGCCAGCAGCTTAATCAGAGGATCGGACAATGAGCAGTTCTTC
CDR3aa: CASSLIRGSDNEQFF
j_gene: TRBJ2-1
v_gene: TRBV11-2
abundance: few
d_gene: .

CDR3nt: TGTGCCAGCTCACCACGCGAGAACACCGGGGAGCTGTTTTTT
CDR3aa: CASSPRENTGELFF
j_gene: TRBJ2-2
v_gene: TRBV18
abundance: .
d_gene: .

CDR3nt: TGTGCCTGGAGTGGTTGGGCCAGGGGTCAGCCCCAGCATTTT
CDR3aa: CAWSGWARGQPQHF
j_gene: TRBJ1-5
v_gene: TRBV30
abundance: .
d_gene: .

CDR3nt: TGCGCCAGCAGCCAGACGGGACTTGGAAACATTCAGTACTTC
CDR3aa: CASSQTGLGNIQYF
j_gene: TRBJ2-4
v_gene: TRBV4-1
abundance: .
d_gene: .

CDR3nt: TGTGCCAGCTCAGCTGGACAGGACAACTATGGCTACACCTTC
CDR3aa: CASSAGQDNYGYTF
j_gene: TRBJ1-2
v_gene: TRBV18
abundance: .
d_gene: TRBD1

CDR3nt: TGTGCCAGCAGCGTTTACAGAGACACCGGGGAGCTGTTTTTT
CDR3aa: CASSVYRDTGELFF
j_gene: TRBJ2-2
v_gene: TRBV9
abundance: .
d_gene: .

CDR3nt: TGCGCCAGCAGCTTACAGGGGGGCAATGAGCAGTTCTTC
CDR3aa: CASSLQGGNEQFF
j_gene: TRBJ2-1
v_gene: TRBV4-1
abundance: few
d_gene: TRBD1

CDR3nt: TGTGCCAGCAGTGGTAATTACGAGCAGTACTTC
CDR3aa: CASSGNYEQYF
j_gene: TRBJ2-7
v_gene: TRBV25-1
abundance: .
d_gene: .

CDR3nt: TGTGCCAGCAACCCTACAGGGGGCGCGGATGGCTACACCTTC
CDR3aa: CASNPTGGADGYTF
j_gene: TRBJ1-2
v_gene: TRBV6-1
abundance: .
d_gene: TRBD1

CDR3nt: TGTGCCAGCACTAGCGGCACCTACAATGAGCAGTTCTTC
CDR3aa: CASTSGTYNEQFF
j_gene: TRBJ2-1
v_gene: TRBV7-2
abundance: .
d_gene: TRBD2

CDR3nt: TGTGCCATCAGTCCGGAAGTAGCGGGGAACCAAGAGACCCAGTACTTC
CDR3aa: CAISPEVAGNQETQYF
j_gene: TRBJ2-5
v_gene: TRBV10-3
abundance: .
d_gene: TRBD2

CDR3nt: TGTGCTAGTGGTTTGGGGAACGAGGGGGACCGGACAGGGCGAACTGAAGCTTTCTTT
CDR3aa: CASGLGNEGDRTGRTEAFF
j_gene: TRBJ1-1
v_gene: TRBV12-5
abundance: .
d_gene: TRBD1

CDR3nt: TGCAGCGTTGTAGGCAGGTCCTTGGGAAAACTGTTTTTT
CDR3aa: CSVVGRSLGKLFF
j_gene: TRBJ1-4
v_gene: TRBV29-1
abundance: few
d_gene: .

CDR3nt: TGCAGCGTTGCCGAACAGGGGGCTAGGGCCAACGTCCTGACTTTC
CDR3aa: CSVAEQGARANVLTF
j_gene: TRBJ2-6
v_gene: TRBV29-1
abundance: .
d_gene: TRBD1